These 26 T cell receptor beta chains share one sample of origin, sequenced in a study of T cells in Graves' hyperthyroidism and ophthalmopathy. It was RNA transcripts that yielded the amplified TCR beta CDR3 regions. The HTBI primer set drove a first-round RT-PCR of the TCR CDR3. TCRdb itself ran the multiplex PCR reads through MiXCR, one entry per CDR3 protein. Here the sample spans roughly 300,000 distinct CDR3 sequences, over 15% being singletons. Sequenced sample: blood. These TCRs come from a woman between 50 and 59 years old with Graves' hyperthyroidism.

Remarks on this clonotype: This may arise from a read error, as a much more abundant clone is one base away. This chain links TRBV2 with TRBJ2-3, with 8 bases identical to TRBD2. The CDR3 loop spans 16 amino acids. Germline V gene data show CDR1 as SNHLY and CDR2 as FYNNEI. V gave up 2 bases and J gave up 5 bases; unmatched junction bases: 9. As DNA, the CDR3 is TGTGCCAGCAGTGAAACCCGGGAGGGGAGCGAAGATACGCAGTATTTT. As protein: CASSETREGSEDTQYF.

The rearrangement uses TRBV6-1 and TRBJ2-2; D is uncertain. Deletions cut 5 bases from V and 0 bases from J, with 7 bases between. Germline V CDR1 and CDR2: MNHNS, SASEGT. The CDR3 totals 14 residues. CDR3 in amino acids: CASSHTPNTGELFF. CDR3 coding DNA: TGTGCCAGCAGTCACACCCCGAACACCGGGGAGCTGTTTTTT.

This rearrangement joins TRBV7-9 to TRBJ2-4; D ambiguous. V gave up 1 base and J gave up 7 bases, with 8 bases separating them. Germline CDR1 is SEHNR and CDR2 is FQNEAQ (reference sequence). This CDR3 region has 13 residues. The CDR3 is CASSLGLGNIQYF. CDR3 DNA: TGTGCCAGCAGCTTAGGGCTGGGTAACATTCAGTACTTC.

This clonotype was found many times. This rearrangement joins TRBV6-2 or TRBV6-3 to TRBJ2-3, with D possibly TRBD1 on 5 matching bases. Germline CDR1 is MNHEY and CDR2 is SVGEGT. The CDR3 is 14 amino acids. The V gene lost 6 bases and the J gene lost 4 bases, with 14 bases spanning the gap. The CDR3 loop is CASSLSRAADTQYF. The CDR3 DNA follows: TGTGCCAGCAGCCTCAGCAGGGCGGCAGATACGCAGTATTTT.

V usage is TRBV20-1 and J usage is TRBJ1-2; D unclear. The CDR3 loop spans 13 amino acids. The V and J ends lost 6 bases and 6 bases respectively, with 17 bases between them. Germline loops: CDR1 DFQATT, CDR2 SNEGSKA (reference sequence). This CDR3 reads CSAENEAQDGYTF. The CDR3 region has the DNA TGCAGTGCCGAAAACGAGGCTCAGGATGGCTACACCTTC.

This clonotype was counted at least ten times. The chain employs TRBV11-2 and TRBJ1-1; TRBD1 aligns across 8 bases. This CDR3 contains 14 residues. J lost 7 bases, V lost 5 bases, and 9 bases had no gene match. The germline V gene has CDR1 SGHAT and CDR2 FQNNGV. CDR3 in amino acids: CASSQTGGGGEAFF. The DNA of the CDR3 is TGTGCCAGCAGCCAAACAGGGGGAGGTGGTGAAGCTTTCTTT.

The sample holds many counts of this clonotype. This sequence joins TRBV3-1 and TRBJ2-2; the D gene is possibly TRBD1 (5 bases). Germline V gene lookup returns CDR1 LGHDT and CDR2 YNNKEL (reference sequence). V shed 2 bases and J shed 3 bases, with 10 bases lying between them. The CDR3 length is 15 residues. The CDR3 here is CASSQRGAYTGELFF. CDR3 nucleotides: TGTGCCAGCAGCCAAAGGGGCGCATACACCGGGGAGCTGTTTTTT.

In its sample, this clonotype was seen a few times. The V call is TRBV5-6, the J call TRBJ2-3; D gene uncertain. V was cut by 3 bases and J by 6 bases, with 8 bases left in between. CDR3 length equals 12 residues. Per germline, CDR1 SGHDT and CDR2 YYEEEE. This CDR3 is CASSWNSDTQYF. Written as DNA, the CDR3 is TGTGCCAGCAGCTGGAACTCGGATACGCAGTATTTT.

The CDR3 DNA follows: TGTGCCAGCAGCTTGTATTTATGGAACACTGAAGCTTTCTTT. Amino acid sequence: CASSLYLWNTEAFF. The rearrangement links TRBV7-2 to TRBJ1-1, with unresolved D. Germline V CDR1 and CDR2: SGHTA, FQGNSA. This CDR3 has 14 amino acids. The germline V and J ends were trimmed by 3 bases and 1 base, with 9 bases remaining between them. Full variable domain (outside the CDR3, taken from reference TRBV7-2 and TRBJ1-1): GAGVSQSPSNKVTEKGKDVELRCDPISGHTALYWYRQSLGQGLEFLIYFQGNSAPDKSGLPSDRFSAERTGGSVSTLTIQRTQQEDSAVYLCASSLYLWNTEAFFGQGTRLTVV.

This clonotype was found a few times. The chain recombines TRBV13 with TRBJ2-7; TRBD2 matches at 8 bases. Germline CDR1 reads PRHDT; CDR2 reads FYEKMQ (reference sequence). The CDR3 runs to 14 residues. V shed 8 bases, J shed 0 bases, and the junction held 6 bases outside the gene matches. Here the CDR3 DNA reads TGTGCCAGCCGCCGGGGGGGGAGCTCCTACGAGCAGTACGTC. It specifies CASRRGGSSYEQYV.

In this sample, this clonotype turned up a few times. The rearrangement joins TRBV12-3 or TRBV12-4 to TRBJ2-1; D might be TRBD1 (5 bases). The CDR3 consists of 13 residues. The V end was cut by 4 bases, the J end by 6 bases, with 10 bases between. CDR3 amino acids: CASSSPDINEQFF. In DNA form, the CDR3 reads TGTGCCAGCAGTTCCCCGGACATCAATGAGCAGTTCTTC.

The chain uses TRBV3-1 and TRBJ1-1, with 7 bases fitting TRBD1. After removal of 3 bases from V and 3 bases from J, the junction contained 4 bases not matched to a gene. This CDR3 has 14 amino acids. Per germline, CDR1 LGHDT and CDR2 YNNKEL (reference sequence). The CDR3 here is CASSHKTGYTEAFF. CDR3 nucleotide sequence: TGTGCCAGCAGCCATAAGACAGGGTACACTGAAGCTTTCTTT.

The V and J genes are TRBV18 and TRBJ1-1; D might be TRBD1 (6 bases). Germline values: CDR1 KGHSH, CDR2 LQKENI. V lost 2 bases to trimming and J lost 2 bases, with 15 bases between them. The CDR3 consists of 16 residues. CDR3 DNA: TGTGCCAGCTCACCATTATATTGGACAGCCAACACTGAAGCTTTCTTT. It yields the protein CASSPLYWTANTEAFF.

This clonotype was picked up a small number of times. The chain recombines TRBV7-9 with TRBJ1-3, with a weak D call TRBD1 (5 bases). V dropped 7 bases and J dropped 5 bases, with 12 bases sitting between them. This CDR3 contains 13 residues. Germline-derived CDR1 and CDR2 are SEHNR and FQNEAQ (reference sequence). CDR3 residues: CASTTGVRNTIYF. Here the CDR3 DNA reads TGTGCCAGCACCACGGGGGTCCGAAACACCATATATTTT.

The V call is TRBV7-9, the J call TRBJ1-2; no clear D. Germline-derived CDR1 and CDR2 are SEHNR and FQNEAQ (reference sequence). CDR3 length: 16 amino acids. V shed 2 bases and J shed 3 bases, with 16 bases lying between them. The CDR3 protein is CASSLNPGQDDYGYTF. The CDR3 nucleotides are TGTGCCAGCAGCTTAAATCCCGGGCAGGACGACTATGGCTACACCTTC.

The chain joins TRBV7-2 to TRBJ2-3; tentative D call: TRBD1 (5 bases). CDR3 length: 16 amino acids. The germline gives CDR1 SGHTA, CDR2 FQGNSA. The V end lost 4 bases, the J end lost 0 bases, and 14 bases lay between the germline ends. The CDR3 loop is CASSSDSFSSTDTQYF. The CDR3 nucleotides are TGTGCCAGCAGCTCTGACAGCTTTTCTAGCACAGATACGCAGTATTTT.

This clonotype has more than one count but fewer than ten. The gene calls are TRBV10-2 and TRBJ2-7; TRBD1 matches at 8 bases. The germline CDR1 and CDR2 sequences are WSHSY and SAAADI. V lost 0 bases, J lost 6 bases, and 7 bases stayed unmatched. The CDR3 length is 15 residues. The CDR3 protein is CASSESTGVSSEQYF. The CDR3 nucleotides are TGCGCCAGCAGTGAGTCGACAGGGGTCAGTTCCGAGCAGTACTTC.

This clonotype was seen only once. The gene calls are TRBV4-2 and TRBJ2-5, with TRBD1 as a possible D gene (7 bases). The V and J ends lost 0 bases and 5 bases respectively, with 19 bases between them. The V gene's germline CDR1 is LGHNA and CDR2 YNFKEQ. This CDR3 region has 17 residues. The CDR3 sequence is CASSQERNSAGGETQYF. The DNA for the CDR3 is TGTGCCAGCAGCCAAGAAAGAAATAGCGCAGGGGGGGAGACCCAGTACTTC.

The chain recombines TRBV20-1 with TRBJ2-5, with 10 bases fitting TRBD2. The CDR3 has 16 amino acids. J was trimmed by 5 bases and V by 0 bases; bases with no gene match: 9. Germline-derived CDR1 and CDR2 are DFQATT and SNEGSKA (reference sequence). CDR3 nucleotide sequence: TGCAGTGCTAGAGAAGCGCTAGCGGGGGTGGGGGAGACCCAGTACTTC. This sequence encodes CSAREALAGVGETQYF.

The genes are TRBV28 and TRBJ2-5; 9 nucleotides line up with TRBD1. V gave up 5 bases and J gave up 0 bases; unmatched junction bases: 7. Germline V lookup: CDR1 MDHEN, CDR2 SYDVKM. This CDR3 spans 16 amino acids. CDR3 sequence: CASSTWGTGNQETQYF. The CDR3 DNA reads TGTGCCAGCAGTACCTGGGGGACAGGGAACCAAGAGACCCAGTACTTC.

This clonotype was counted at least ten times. The CDR3: CSAGETQYF. In DNA form, the CDR3 reads TGCAGTGCAGGGGAGACCCAGTACTTC. The chain combines TRBV20-1 with TRBJ2-5, with D unclear. The V and J ends lost 6 bases and 5 bases respectively, with 4 bases between them. The V gene's germline CDR1 is DFQATT and CDR2 SNEGSKA (reference sequence). This CDR3 spans 9 amino acids.

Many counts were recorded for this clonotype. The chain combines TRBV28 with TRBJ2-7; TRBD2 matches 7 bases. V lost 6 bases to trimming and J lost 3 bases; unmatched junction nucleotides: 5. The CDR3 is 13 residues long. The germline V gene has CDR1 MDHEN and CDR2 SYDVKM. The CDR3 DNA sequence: TGTGCCAGCAGGAACGGGGGGATCTACGAGCAGTACTTC. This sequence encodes CASRNGGIYEQYF.

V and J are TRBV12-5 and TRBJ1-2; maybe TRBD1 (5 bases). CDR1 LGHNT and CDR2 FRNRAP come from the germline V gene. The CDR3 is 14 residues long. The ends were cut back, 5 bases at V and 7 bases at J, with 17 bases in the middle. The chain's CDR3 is CASGPERGFFGYTF. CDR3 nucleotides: TGTGCTAGTGGTCCGGAGCGGGGGTTCTTTGGCTACACCTTC.

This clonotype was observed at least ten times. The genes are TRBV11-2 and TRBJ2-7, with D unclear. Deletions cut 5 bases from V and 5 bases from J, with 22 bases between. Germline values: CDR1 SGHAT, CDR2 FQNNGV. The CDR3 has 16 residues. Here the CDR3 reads CASSKPSLAVPHEQYF. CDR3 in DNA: TGTGCCAGCAGCAAACCTTCCCTGGCGGTTCCCCACGAGCAGTACTTC.

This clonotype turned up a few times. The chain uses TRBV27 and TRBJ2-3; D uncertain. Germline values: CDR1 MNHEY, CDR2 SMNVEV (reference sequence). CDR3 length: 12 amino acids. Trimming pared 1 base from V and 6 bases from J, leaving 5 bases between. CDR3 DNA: TGTGCCAGCAGTTTATTAATGGATACGCAGTATTTT. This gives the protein CASSLLMDTQYF.

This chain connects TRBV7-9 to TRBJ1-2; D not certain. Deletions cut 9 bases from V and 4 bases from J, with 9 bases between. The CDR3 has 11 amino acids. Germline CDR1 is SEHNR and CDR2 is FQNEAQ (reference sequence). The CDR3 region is CASELLYGYTF. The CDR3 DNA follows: TGTGCCAGTGAATTACTCTATGGCTACACCTTC.